This is a list of T cell receptor beta chains from one sample in a study of cytomegalovirus exposure and HLA in healthy donors. Method: immunoSEQ multiplex PCR; TCRdb's copy keeps in-frame clones and lacks some. The table shows about 64,000 clones, with roughly 73% occurring only once. The sequenced material came from PBMCs. The receptors originated from a male donor in good health and CMV-seropositive. Each CDR3 is given without its conserved first and last residue.

>TRBJ1-1|TRBV6-1
ATLRDTGTEAF
>TRBJ1-1|TRBV6-5
ATSGQGRTEAF
>TRBJ1-2|TRBV7-2
ASSLPGQGNYGYT
>TRBJ1-1|TRBV4-3
ASSRTWRGNTEAF
>NA|TRBV6-1
ASSEDFRDREVYEQY
>TRBJ2-4|TRBV4-1
ASSQDLRLEGNIQY
>TRBJ2-2|TRBV7-8
ASSPGGRGQVPSRELF
>TRBJ1-2|TRBV4-2
ASSQEGAPLGYGYT
>TRBJ1-5|TRBV4-1
ASSTSGEGYSNQPQH
>TRBJ2-7|TRBV5-5
ASSWGQGFYEQY
>TRBJ2-3|TRBV6-6
ASSLAGLQY
>TRBJ1-2|TRBV4-3
ASSQDWGELNYGYT
>TRBJ2-3|TRBV18
ASSLAAARGTDTQY
>TRBJ2-3|TRBV6-5
ATGPRPPGTQY
>TRBJ2-1|TRBV19
ASSISLAGMSSYNEQF
>TRBJ1-3|TRBV6-1
ASRLSSGNTIY
>TRBJ2-1|TRBV30
AGKRQGRLNEQF
>TRBJ1-1|TRBV4-2
ASSQVGDRGPPEAF
>TRBJ1-1|TRBV29-1
SVERQGEAF
>TRBJ1-4|TRBV18
ASSPRAGIDEKLF
>TRBJ2-7|TRBV27
ASSSTGTGGSKQY
>TRBJ2-2|TRBV9
ASSALDRNTGELF
>TRBJ1-1|TRBV20-1
SAASDSEGF
>TRBJ1-3|TRBV5-1
ASSLEQGAVGNTIY
>TRBJ1-1|TRBV2
ASTQVENTEAF
>TRBJ2-5|TRBV11-1
ASSLVTGGDQETQY
>TRBJ1-2|TRBV19
ASSIGWGETNYGYT
>TRBJ2-3|TRBV2
ASKGGNTDTQY